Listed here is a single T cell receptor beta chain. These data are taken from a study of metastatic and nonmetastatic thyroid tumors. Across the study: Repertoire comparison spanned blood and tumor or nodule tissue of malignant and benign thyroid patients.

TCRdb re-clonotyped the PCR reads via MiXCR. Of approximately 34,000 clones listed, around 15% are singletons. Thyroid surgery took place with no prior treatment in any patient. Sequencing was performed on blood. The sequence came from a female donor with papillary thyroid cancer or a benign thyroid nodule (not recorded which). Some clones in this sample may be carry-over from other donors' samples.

The DNA for the CDR3 is TGTGCCTGCCCCGGTGGCAATCAGCCCCAGCATTTT. It encodes CACPGGNQPQHF. The chain couples TRBV30 to TRBJ1-5; D not certain. Germline-derived CDR1 and CDR2 are GTSNPN and SVGIG (reference sequence). The V end lost 6 bases, the J end lost 2 bases, and 8 bases lay between the germline ends. The length of the CDR3 is 12 residues.